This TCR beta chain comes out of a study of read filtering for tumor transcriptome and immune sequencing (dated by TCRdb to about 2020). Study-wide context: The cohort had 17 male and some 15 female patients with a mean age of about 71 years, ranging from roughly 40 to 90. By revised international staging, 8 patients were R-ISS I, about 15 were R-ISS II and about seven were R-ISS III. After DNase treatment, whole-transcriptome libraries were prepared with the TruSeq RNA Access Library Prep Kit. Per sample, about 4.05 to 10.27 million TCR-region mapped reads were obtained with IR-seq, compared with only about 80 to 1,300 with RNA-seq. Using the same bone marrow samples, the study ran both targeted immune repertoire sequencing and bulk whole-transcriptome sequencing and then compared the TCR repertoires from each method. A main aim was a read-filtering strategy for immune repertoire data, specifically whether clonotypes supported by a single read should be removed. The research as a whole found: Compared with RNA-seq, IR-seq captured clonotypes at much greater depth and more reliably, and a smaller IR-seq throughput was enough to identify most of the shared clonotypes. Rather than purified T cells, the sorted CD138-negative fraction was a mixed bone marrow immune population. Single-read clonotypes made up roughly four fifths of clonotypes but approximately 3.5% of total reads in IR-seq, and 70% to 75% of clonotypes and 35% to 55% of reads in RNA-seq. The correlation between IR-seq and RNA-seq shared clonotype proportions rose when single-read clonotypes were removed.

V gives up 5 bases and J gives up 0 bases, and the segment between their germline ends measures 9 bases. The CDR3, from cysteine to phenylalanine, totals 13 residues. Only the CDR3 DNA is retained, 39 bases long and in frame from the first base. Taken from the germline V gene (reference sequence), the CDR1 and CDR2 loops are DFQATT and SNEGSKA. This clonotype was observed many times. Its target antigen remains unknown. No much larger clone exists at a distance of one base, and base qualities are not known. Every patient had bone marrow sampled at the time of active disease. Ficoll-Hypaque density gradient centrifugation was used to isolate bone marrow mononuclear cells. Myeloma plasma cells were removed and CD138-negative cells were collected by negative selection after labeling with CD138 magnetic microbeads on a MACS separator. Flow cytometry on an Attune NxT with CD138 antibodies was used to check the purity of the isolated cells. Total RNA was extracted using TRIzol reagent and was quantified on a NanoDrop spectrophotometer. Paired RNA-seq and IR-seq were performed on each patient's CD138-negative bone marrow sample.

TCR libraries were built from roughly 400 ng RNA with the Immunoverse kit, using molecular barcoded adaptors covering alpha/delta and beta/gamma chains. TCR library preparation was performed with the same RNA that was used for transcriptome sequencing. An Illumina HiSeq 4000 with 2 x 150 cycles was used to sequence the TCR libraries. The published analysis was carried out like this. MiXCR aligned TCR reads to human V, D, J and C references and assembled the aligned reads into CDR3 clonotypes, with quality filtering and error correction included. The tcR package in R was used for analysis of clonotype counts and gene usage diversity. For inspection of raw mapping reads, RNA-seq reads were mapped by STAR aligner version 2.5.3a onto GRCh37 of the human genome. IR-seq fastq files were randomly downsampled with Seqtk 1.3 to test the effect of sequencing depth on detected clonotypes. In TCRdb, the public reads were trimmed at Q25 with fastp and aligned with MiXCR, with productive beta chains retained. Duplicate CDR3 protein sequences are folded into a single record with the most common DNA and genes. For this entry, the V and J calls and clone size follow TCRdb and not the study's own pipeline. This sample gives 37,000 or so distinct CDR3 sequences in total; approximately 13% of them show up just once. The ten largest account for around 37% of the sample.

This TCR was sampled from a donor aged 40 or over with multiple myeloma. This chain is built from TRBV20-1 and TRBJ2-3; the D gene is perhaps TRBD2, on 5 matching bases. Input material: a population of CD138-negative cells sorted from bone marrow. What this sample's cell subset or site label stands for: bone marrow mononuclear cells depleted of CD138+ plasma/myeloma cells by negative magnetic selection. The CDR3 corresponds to CSALRGSTDTQYF. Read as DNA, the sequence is TGCAGTGCTCTCCGGGGTAGCACAGATACGCAGTATTTT.